The TCR beta chain under discussion was sequenced for a study of blood T cell repertoires in COVID-19. Study-level information: Material from acute and convalescent COVID-19 was sourced from the United States, Italy and Spain. The analysed material was cDNA or gDNA that came from T cells, B-cell-depleted T cells, or PBMCs.

The CDR3 has 13 amino acids. The V gene lost 4 bases and the J gene lost 5 bases, with 12 bases spanning the gap. Germline V gene sequence: CDR1 SGHRS, CDR2 YFSETQ. Across 20 to 25 US areas, participants ranged in age from about 18 to 100 years. TCRdb's copy holds only in-frame clones and misses some; the assay was immunoSEQ multiplex PCR. This sample yields 200,000 to 250,000 clones, of which almost 85% are seen a single time; over 14% belongs to the top ten. The V gene is TRBV5-1, the J gene TRBJ2-5, with a weak D call TRBD1 (5 bases). Specimen: PBMCs or T cells enriched from blood (not recorded which). This TCR was recovered from a man aged 40-55 years who had recovered from COVID-19. DNA for the CDR3: TGCGCCAGCAGCAAGGGATCAGGGGAGACCCAGTACTTC. This gives the protein CASSKGSGETQYF.